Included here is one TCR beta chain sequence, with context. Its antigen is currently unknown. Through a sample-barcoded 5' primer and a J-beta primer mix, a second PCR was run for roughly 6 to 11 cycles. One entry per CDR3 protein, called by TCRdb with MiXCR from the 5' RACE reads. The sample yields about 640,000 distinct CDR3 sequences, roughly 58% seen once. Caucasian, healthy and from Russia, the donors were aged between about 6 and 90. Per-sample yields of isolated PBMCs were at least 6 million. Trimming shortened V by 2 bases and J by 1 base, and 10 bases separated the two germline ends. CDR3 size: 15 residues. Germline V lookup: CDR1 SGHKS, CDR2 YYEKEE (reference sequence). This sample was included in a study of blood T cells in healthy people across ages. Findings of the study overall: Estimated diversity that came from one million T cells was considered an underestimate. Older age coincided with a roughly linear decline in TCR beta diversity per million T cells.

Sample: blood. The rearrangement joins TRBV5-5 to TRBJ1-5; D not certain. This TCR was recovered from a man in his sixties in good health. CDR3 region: CASSFSPTSNQPQHF. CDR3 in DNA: TGTGCCAGCAGCTTTTCCCCTACCAGCAATCAGCCCCAGCATTTT.